What follows is one T cell receptor beta chain and its context. The data derive from a study of blood T cell repertoires in COVID-19. About the research overall: Sources were T cells, B-cell-depleted T cells, or PBMCs; the material itself was cDNA or gDNA.

Between the trimmed V and J ends, which lost 3 bases and 4 bases, there was a span of 13 bases. The germline V gene has CDR1 SNHLY and CDR2 FYNNEI. The CDR3 extends over 15 amino acids. Authors' data handling: The authors estimated nucleated cell counts from reference gene primer amplification. Profiled with immunoSEQ multiplex PCR; TCRdb holds only in-frame clones, not every one. That table is the source of V, J and clone size, and D and trimming were worked out from the DNA. The table records 55,000 to 75,000 clones, over 70% of them present only once. Sequenced input: peripheral blood. The V and J genes are TRBV2 and TRBJ1-5; possibly TRBD1 for D (6 bases). This TCR came from a man between 60 and 70 years old with acute or convalescent COVID-19. CDR3: CASSEQGWGNQPQHF. The CDR3 region has the DNA TGTGCCAGCAGTGAGCAGGGGTGGGGAAATCAGCCCCAGCATTTT.